A selection of T cell receptor beta chains follows, all from one sample in a study of a mutant IDH1 vaccine in newly diagnosed glioma. Clones were sequenced by immunoSEQ multiplex PCR, and TCRdb holds only the in-frame ones, with some missing. There are 45,000 to 70,000 clones in the sample; about 90% occur only once, and 2.6% lies in the top ten. The source material was PBMCs, sampled from a glioma patient treated with radiotherapy, temozolomide or both. Receptor source: a man aged 50 to 59 with glioma. CDR3s include the opening cysteine and the closing phenylalanine or tryptophan. A D gene is named only where the DNA matches it firmly. Clone size is shown for a subset of rows, as once, few, many or a class of expanded clone.

J gene,CDR3 length,V gene,clone size,D gene,CDR3 protein,CDR3 DNA
TRBJ2-3,11,TRBV7-9,once,NA,CASSPTDTQYF,TGTGCCAGCAGCCCCACAGATACGCAGTATTTT
TRBJ2-5,14,TRBV15,NA,NA,CATSGRGLQETQYF,TGTGCCACCAGCGGTAGGGGCCTACAAGAGACCCAGTACTTC
TRBJ2-1,15,TRBV6-1,NA,NA,CASSENSGDYNEQFF,TGTGCCAGCAGTGAAAACAGCGGCGACTACAATGAGCAGTTCTTC
TRBJ1-6,15,TRBV6-5,few,TRBD1,CASRTGSSYNSPLHF,TGTGCCAGCAGGACAGGGAGCTCCTATAATTCACCCCTCCACTTT
TRBJ1-1,12,TRBV10-1,medium-sized,NA,CASNKGRTEAFF,TGCGCCAGCAACAAAGGGCGTACTGAAGCTTTCTTT
TRBJ2-7,14,TRBV13,NA,NA,CASSLAGFPYEQYF,TGTGCCAGCAGCTTAGCGGGGTTTCCCTACGAGCAGTACTTC
TRBJ2-5,10,TRBV30,NA,NA,CARGRETQYF,TGTGCCCGGGGTAGGGAGACCCAGTACTTC
TRBJ1-2,13,TRBV5-4,once,NA,CASSSPGSSGYTF,TGTGCCAGCAGCTCGCCAGGGTCAAGTGGCTACACCTTC
TRBJ1-1,16,TRBV2,NA,TRBD1,CASSEWGSRGGTEAFF,TGTGCCAGCAGTGAATGGGGGAGCAGGGGGGGAACTGAAGCTTTCTTT
TRBJ1-5,14,TRBV28,NA,NA,CASMGQGSNQPQHF,TGTGCCAGCATGGGCCAAGGCTCCAATCAGCCCCAGCATTTT
TRBJ2-2,18,TRBV19,NA,TRBD2,CASSIRGLAVFWTGELFF,TGTGCCAGTAGTATACGTGGACTAGCGGTCTTTTGGACCGGGGAGCTGTTTTTT
TRBJ2-7,13,TRBV7-9,NA,NA,CASSLDRYYEQYF,TGTGCCAGCAGCTTAGACAGGTACTACGAGCAGTACTTC
TRBJ2-2,16,TRBV19,NA,TRBD2,CASSMGLALKNGELFF,TGTGCCAGTAGTATGGGACTAGCATTAAAGAACGGGGAGCTGTTTTTT
TRBJ2-7,15,TRBV28,once,TRBD2,CASSFETSVSYEQYF,TGTGCCAGCAGTTTTGAGACTAGCGTTTCCTACGAGCAGTACTTC
TRBJ1-1,14,TRBV9,few,TRBD1,CASSWGQTNTEAFF,TGTGCCAGCAGTTGGGGACAGACGAACACTGAAGCTTTCTTT
TRBJ2-1,14,TRBV21-1,NA,NA,CASSKGGVYNEQFF,TGTGCCAGCAGCAAAGGTGGGGTCTACAATGAGCAGTTCTTC
TRBJ1-4,15,TRBV7-9,NA,NA,CASTASQASYEKLFF,TGTGCCAGCACCGCGTCTCAGGCCTCATATGAAAAACTGTTTTTT
TRBJ2-2,15,TRBV14,NA,NA,CASSHPGHNTGELFF,TGTGCCAGCAGCCATCCGGGACACAACACCGGGGAGCTGTTTTTT
TRBJ2-7,13,TRBV10-3,NA,NA,CAISEQGRNEQYF,TGTGCCATCAGCGAACAGGGCCGGAACGAGCAGTACTTC
TRBJ2-2,14,TRBV28,once,NA,CASMVGGNTGELFF,TGTGCCAGCATGGTAGGGGGGAACACCGGGGAGCTGTTTTTT
TRBJ2-3,15,TRBV27,NA,NA,CASSPGTLSTDTQYF,TGTGCCAGCAGTCCAGGGACTTTGTCCACAGATACGCAGTATTTT
TRBJ2-2,16,TRBV25-1,NA,NA,CASSEFVGGLTGELFF,TGTGCCAGCAGTGAATTCGTGGGAGGTTTGACCGGGGAGCTGTTTTTT